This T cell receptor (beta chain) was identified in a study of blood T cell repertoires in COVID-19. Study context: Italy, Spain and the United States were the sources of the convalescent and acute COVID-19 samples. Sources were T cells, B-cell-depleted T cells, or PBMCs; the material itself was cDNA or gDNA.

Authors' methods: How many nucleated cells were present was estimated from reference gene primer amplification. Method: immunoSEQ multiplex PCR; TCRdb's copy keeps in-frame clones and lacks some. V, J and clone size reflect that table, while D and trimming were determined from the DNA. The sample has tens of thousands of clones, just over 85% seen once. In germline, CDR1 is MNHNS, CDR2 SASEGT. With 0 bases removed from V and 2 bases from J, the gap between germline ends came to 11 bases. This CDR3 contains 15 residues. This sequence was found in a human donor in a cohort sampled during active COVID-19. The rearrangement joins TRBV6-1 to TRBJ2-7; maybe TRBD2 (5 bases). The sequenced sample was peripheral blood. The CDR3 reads CASSEALRVTYEQYF. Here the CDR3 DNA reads TGTGCCAGCAGTGAAGCGCTGAGGGTGACCTACGAGCAGTACTTC.